A selection of T cell receptor beta chains follows, all from one sample in a study of T cell responses to AZD1222 COVID-19 vaccine. Data came from immunoSEQ multiplex PCR; TCRdb stores just in-frame clones and leaves some out. The table has tens of thousands of clones, roughly 88% seen once. Sequencing used peripheral blood, obtained 28 days after the second dose of the MenACWY control vaccine. The source of these receptors is an adult who received the MenACWY meningococcal vaccine as a control. Both conserved end residues are part of each CDR3. The order of the fields is J gene, V gene, CDR3 protein.

>TRBJ1-2|TRBV19
CASSIDIIPGYGYTF
>TRBJ1-2|TRBV6-1
CASSEIDLRQTYGYTF
>TRBJ2-5|TRBV12-3/TRBV12-4
CASSLGAETQYF
>TRBJ1-6|TRBV6-5
CASTEILNSPLHF
>TRBJ1-2|TRBV19
CASSPRGGTGLFNYGYTF
>TRBJ2-1|TRBV12-3/TRBV12-4
CASSLAAVNEQFF
>TRBJ2-3|TRBV5-1
CASSLPPLNPYTDTQYF
>TRBJ2-5|TRBV5-6
CASSSAGARETQYF
>TRBJ2-1|TRBV6-2/TRBV6-3
CASSPGTGVQFF
>TRBJ1-3|TRBV27
CASSLKGGGNTIYF
>TRBJ1-2|TRBV7-2
CASSLGPKDLGGYTF
>TRBJ2-3|TRBV11-2
CASSLTGGGTDTQYF
>TRBJ2-3|TRBV19
CASSMYGTDTQYF
>TRBJ2-2|TRBV7-2
CASSFAYTGSGELFF
>TRBJ1-2|TRBV2
CASSERVGDYGYTF
>TRBJ1-3|TRBV30
CAWKRNTIYF
>TRBJ1-1|TRBV7-2
CASSAPLGTMNTEAFF
>TRBJ1-3|TRBV19
CASKIDTSSGNTIYF
>TRBJ2-2|TRBV30
CAWSRQNTGELFF
>TRBJ1-4|TRBV30
CAWNRQGGKGKLFF